This TCR beta chain was recorded in a study of CD8+ T cells in alopecia areata. Study findings and constraints: Especially in alopecia totalis/universalis, lesional scalp showed greater clonality than normal scalp did.

Regarding this clone: Its antigen is currently unknown.

With V trimmed by 8 bases and J by 4 bases, 7 bases remained unmatched. The CDR3 runs to 14 residues. CDR1 and CDR2 from the germline V gene are MNHEY and SMNVEV (reference sequence). It was cDNA, reverse transcribed from extracted RNA, that served as the sequencing template. Profiled with immunoSEQ multiplex PCR; TCRdb holds only in-frame clones, not every one. The repertoire holds 140,000 to 150,000 clones, with 80% to 90% as singletons. Sequencing used CD8+ T cells sorted from blood, obtained at week 0. The clonotype comes from a human donor with alopecia areata. The chain joins TRBV27 to TRBJ1-1, with 10 bases identical to TRBD1. The CDR3 loop is CASRIGTGVTEAFF. CDR3 sequence (DNA): TGTGCCAGCCGCATCGGGACAGGGGTCACTGAAGCTTTCTTT.